Described below is a single T cell receptor beta chain sequence and its context. Clones were sequenced by immunoSEQ multiplex PCR, and TCRdb holds only the in-frame ones, with some missing. Among 180,000 or so clones, 75% to 95% were seen once, and the ten largest hold roughly 1.6%. These data are taken from a study of control samples from healthy donors and cancer patients. The V gene end was trimmed by 0 bases and the J gene end by 7 bases; junction bases not matched to a gene: 3. The germline gives CDR1 SGHKS, CDR2 YYEKEE (reference sequence). The CDR3 is 14 residues long. The sequenced material came from blood. The V and J genes are TRBV5-5 and TRBJ2-1; 8 nucleotides align to TRBD2. The sequence was obtained from a young woman in good health. The CDR3 loop is CASSLGTSKNEQFF. The CDR3 DNA sequence: TGTGCCAGCAGCTTGGGGACTAGCAAAAATGAGCAGTTCTTC.